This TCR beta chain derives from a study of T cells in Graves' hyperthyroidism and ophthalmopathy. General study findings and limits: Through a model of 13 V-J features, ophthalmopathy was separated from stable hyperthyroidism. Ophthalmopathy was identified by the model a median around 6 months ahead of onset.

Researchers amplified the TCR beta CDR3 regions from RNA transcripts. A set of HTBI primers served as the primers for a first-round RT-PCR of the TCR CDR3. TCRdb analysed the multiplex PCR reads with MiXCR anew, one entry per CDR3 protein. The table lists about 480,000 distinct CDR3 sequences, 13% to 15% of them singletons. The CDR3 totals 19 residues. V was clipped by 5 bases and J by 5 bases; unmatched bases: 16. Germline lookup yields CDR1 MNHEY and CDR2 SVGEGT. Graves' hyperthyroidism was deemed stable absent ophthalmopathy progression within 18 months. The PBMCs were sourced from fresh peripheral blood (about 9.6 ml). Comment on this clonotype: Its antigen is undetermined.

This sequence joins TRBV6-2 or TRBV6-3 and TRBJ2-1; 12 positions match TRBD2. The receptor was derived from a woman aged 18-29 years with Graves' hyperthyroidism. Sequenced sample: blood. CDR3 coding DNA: TGTGCCAGCAGTGCTGGCCCCCAGACTAGCGGGAGAAAGGACAATGAGCAGTTCTTC. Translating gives CASSAGPQTSGRKDNEQFF.